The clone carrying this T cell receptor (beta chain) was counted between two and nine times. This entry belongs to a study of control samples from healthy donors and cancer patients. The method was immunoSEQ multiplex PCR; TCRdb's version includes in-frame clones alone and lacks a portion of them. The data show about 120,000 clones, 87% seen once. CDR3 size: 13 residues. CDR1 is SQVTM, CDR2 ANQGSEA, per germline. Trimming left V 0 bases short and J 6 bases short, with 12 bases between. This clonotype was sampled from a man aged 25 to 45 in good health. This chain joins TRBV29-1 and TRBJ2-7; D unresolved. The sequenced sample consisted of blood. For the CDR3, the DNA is TGCAGCGTTGAAGAACCCAGGTTTGGCGAGCAGTACTTC. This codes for CSVEEPRFGEQYF.